This T cell receptor beta chain was sequenced in a study of blood T cell repertoires in COVID-19. Only in-frame clones appear in the TCRdb table, and some are missing; sequencing was by immunoSEQ multiplex PCR. This repertoire shows some 390,000 clones, roughly nine tenths found once; its top ten account for 1.5% to 2%. Clinical histories supplied by participants themselves formed the basis of cohort assignment. The sample comprised PBMCs or T cells enriched from blood (not recorded which). The TCR was taken from a woman aged 30 to 39 who had recovered from COVID-19.

The CDR3 here is CASSLRQGGNEQFF. Written as DNA, the CDR3 is TGTGCCAGCAGCTTGAGACAGGGTGGAAATGAGCAGTTCTTC. V gene TRBV11-2 combines with J gene TRBJ2-1; 7 bases are a match to TRBD1. This CDR3 region has 14 residues. Trimming removed 3 bases from V and 7 bases from J; junction bases left unmatched: 6. CDR1 is SGHAT and CDR2 is FQNNGV in the germline V gene.